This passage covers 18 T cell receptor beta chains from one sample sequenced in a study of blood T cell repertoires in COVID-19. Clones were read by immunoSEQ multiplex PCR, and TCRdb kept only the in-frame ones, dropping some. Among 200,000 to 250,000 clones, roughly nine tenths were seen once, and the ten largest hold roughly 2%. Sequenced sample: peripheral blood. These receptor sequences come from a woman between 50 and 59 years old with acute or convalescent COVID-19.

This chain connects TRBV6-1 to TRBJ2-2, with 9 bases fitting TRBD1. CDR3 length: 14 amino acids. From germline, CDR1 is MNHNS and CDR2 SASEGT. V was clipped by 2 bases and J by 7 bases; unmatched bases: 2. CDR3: CASSETGGHGELFF. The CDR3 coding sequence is TGTGCCAGCAGTGAAACAGGGGGCCACGGGGAGCTGTTTTTT.

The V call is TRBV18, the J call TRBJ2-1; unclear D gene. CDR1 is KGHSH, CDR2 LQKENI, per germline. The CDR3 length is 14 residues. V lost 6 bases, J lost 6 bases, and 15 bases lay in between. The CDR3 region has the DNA TGTGCCAGCTCCCCCCGGTCGCGGTCCAATGAGCAGTTCTTC. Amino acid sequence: CASSPRSRSNEQFF. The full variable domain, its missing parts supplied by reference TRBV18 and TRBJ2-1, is NAGVMQNPRHLVRRRGQEARLRCSPMKGHSHVYWYRQLPEEGLKFMVYLQKENIIDESGMPKERFSAEFPKEGPSILRIQQVVRGDSAAYFCASSPRSRSNEQFFGPGTRLTVL.

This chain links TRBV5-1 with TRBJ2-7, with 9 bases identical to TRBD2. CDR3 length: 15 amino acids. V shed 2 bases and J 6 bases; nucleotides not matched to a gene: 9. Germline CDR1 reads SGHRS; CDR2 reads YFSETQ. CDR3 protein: CASSLFSGGTLEQYF. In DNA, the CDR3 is TGCGCCAGCAGCTTATTTAGCGGGGGAACTCTCGAGCAGTACTTC.

The CDR3 protein is CASGLGQGTYTGELFF. The DNA for the CDR3 is TGTGCTAGTGGTTTGGGGCAGGGAACTTACACCGGGGAGCTGTTTTTT. V gene TRBV12-5 combines with J gene TRBJ2-2; possible D gene TRBD1, 5 bases. The CDR3 is 16 amino acids. The V end was cut by 1 base, the J end by 3 bases, with 12 bases between. Germline CDR1 LGHNT, CDR2 FRNRAP.

The CDR3 sequence: CASSPHVQQGSPLHF. The CDR3 DNA is TGTGCCAGCAGCCCCCATGTACAACAGGGCTCACCCCTCCACTTT. The chain employs TRBV9 and TRBJ1-6, with D perhaps TRBD1 (6 bases). The CDR3 contains 15 residues. V lost 4 bases and J lost 10, with 18 bases in between. Germline CDR1 reads SGDLS; CDR2 reads YYNGEE.

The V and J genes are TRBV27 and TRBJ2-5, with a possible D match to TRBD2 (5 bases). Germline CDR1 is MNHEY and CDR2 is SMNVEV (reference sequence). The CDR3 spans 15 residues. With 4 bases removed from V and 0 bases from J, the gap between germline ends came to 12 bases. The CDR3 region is CASSSPSGNQETQYF. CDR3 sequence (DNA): TGTGCCAGCAGTTCCCCGTCGGGAAACCAAGAGACCCAGTACTTC.

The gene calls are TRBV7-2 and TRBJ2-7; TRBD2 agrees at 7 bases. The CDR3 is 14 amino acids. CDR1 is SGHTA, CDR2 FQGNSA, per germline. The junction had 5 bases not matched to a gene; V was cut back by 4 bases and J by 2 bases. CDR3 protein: CASSWEGGPYEQYF. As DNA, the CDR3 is TGTGCCAGCAGCTGGGAGGGCGGACCCTACGAGCAGTACTTC.

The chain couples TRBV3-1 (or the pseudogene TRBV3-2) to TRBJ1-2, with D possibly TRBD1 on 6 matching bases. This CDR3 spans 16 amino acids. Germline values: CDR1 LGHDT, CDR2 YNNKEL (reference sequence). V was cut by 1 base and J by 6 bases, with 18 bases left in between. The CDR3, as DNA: TGTGCCAGCAGCCAAGGGGAAGGCAGGGGACTAAATGGCTACACCTTC. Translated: CASSQGEGRGLNGYTF.

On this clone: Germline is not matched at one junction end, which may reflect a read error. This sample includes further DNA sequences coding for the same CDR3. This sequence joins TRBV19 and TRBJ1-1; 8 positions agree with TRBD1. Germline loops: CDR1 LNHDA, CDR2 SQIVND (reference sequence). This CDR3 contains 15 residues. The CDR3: CASSIVAGGDTEAFF. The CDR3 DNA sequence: TGCGCCAGTAGTATTGTGGCAGGGGGCGATACTGAAGCTTTCTTT.

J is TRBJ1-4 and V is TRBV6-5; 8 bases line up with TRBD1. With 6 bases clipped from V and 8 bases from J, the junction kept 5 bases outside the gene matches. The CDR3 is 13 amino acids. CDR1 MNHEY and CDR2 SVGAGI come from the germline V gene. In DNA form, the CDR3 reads TGTGCCAGCAGGGACAGGGTGGAAGAAAAACTGTTTTTT. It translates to CASRDRVEEKLFF.

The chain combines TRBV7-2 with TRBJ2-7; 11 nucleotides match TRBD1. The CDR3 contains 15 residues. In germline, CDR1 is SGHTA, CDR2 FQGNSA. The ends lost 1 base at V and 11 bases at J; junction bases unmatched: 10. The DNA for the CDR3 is TGTGCCAGCAGCTTAGAAGGACAGGGGGCCCTCCTAAAGTACTTC. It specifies CASSLEGQGALLKYF.

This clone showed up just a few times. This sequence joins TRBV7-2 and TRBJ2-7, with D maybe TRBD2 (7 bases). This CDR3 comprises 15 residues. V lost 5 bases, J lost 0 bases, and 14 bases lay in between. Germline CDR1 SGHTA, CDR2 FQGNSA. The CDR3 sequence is CASSLGGAGSYEQYF. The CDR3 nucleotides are TGTGCCAGCAGCCTGGGGGGGGCCGGCTCCTACGAGCAGTACTTC.

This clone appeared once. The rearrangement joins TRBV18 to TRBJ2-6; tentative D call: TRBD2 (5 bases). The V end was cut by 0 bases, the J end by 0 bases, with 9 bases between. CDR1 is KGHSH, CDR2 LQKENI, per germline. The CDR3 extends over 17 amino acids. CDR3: CASSPPDSASGANVLTF. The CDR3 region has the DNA TGTGCCAGCTCACCACCGGACTCCGCCTCTGGGGCCAACGTCCTGACTTTC.

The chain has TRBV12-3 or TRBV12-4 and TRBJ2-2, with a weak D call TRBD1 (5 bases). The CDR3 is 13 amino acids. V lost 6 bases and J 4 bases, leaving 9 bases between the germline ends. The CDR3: CASRRQSTGELFF. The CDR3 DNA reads TGTGCCAGCAGACGACAGAGCACCGGGGAGCTGTTTTTT.

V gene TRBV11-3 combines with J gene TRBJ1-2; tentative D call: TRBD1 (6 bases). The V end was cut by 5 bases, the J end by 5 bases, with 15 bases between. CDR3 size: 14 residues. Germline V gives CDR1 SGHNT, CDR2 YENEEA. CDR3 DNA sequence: TGTGCCAGCAGCCCACGGGGGGGCTTGTATGGCTACACCTTC. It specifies CASSPRGGLYGYTF.

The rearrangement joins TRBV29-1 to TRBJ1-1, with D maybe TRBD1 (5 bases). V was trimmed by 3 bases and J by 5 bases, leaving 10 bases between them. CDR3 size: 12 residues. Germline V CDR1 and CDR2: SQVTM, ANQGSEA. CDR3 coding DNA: TGCAGCGTTGAGGCAGGGATTACTGAAGCTTTCTTT. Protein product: CSVEAGITEAFF.

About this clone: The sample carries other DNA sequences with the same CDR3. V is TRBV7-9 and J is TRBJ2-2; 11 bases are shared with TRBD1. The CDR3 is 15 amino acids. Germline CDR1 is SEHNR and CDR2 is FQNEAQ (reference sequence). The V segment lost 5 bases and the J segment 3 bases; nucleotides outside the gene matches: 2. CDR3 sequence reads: CASSPGQGDTGELFF. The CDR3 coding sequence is TGTGCCAGCAGCCCGGGACAGGGGGACACCGGGGAGCTGTTTTTT.

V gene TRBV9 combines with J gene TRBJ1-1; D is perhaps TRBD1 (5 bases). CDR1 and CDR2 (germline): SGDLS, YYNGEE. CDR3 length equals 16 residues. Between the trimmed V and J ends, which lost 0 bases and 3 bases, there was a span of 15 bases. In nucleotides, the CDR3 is TGTGCCAGCAGCGTAGGACAGTCAAAGTGGGACACTGAAGCTTTCTTT. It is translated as CASSVGQSKWDTEAFF.